Each of the 12 T cell receptor beta chains below was sequenced from the same sample in a study of cytomegalovirus exposure and HLA in healthy donors. The PCR used 60 Vbeta and 13 Jbeta primers. Assay: immunoSEQ multiplex PCR; the TCRdb copy retains only in-frame clones and omits some. Of about 180,000 clones listed, 70% to 80% are singletons. What was sequenced was PBMCs. These receptors all come from a woman in her sixties or seventies in good health and CMV-seropositive.

The V gene is TRBV9, the J gene TRBJ1-3; D gene uncertain. Germline loops: CDR1 SGDLS, CDR2 YYNGEE. V lost 5 bases, J lost 0 bases, and 12 bases lay in between. The CDR3 has 15 residues. CDR3 sequence reads: CASSEISGSGNTIYF. CDR3 DNA: TGTGCCAGCAGTGAAATCAGCGGCTCTGGAAACACCATATATTTT.

The count of this clone is one. The chain links TRBV28 to TRBJ1-2; D uncertain. Germline lookup yields CDR1 MDHEN and CDR2 SYDVKM. Trimming shortened V by 6 bases and J by 3 bases, and 17 bases separated the two germline ends. This CDR3 contains 15 residues. CDR3 in DNA: TGTGCCAGCAGCTCGACTAATGACGGATACTATGGCTACACCTTC. Translation gives CASSSTNDGYYGYTF.

The CDR3 region is CASRGGRTSGYYNEQFF. Here the CDR3 DNA reads TGTGCCAGCAGGGGTGGGAGGACTAGCGGGTACTACAATGAGCAGTTCTTC. The chain has TRBV27 and TRBJ2-1; the match to TRBD2 covers 11 bases. The V segment lost 6 bases and the J segment 3 bases; nucleotides outside the gene matches: 10. Germline V gives CDR1 MNHEY, CDR2 SMNVEV (reference sequence). This CDR3 has 17 amino acids.

This clone appeared a single time. The V gene is TRBV28, the J gene TRBJ1-5; a weak D match, TRBD1 (6 bases). V lost 8 bases and J lost 4, with 15 bases in between. CDR3 size: 14 residues. Looked up from germline, CDR1 is MDHEN and CDR2 is SYDVKM. In DNA form, the CDR3 reads TGTGCCAGCGGGAGACCACAGGGAAATCAGCCCCAGCATTTT. This translates into CASGRPQGNQPQHF. The whole variable domain, filled in from reference TRBV28 and TRBJ1-5, reads DVKVTQSSRYLVKRTGEKVFLECVQDMDHENMFWYRQDPGLGLRLIYFSYDVKMKEKGDIPEGYSVSREKKERFSLILESASTNQTSMYLCASGRPQGNQPQHFGDGTRLSIL.

The chain employs TRBV5-6 and TRBJ2-2; TRBD2 matches at 7 bases. Looked up from germline, CDR1 is SGHDT and CDR2 is YYEEEE. The trim removed 4 bases at V and 1 base at J, leaving 10 bases unmatched. The CDR3 extends over 17 amino acids. The CDR3 DNA is TGTGCCAGCAGCAGAGAGACTAGCTCTCGGAACACCGGGGAGCTGTTTTTT. It codes for CASSRETSSRNTGELFF. The entire variable domain, with the rest obtained from reference TRBV5-6 and TRBJ2-2, is as follows: DAGVTQSPTHLIKTRGQQVTLRCSPKSGHDTVSWYQQALGQGPQFIFQYYEEEERQRGNFPDRFSGHQFPNYSSELNVNALLLGDSALYLCASSRETSSRNTGELFFGEGSRLTVL.

V is TRBV9 and J is TRBJ1-1; no definite D call. In germline, CDR1 is SGDLS, CDR2 YYNGEE. The CDR3 is made up of 14 amino acids. Trimming removed 4 bases at V and 1 base at J, with 11 bases between. In DNA form, the CDR3 reads TGTGCCAGCAGCCCTCCTCCAGGGAACACTGAAGCTTTCTTT. It encodes CASSPPPGNTEAFF.

As regards this clone: A junction boundary mismatches the germline segment, possibly from a read error. V usage is TRBV30 and J usage is TRBJ2-4; D gene ambiguous. The CDR3 runs 15 residues. Per germline, CDR1 GTSNPN and CDR2 SVGIG (reference sequence). Written as DNA, the CDR3 is TGTGCCTGGAGTCGCCCGTGGGTGGCCAAAAACAGTCAGTACTTC. Protein product: CAWSRPWVAKNSQYF.

This chain links TRBV19 with TRBJ2-7; D perhaps matches TRBD2 (6 bases). Germline CDR1 reads LNHDA; CDR2 reads SQIVND (reference sequence). The V and J ends lost 9 bases and 5 bases respectively, with 20 bases between them. CDR3 length: 14 amino acids. This CDR3 is CASHAGTDFDEQYF. The DNA for the CDR3 is TGTGCCAGCCATGCGGGGACTGACTTTGACGAGCAGTACTTC.

The rearrangement uses TRBV11-3 and TRBJ2-1; a possible D gene is TRBD1 (6 bases). The CDR3 has 14 residues. Germline V gene sequence: CDR1 SGHNT, CDR2 YENEEA. Trimming took 5 bases from V and 4 from J, leaving 12 bases between them. CDR3 sequence (DNA): TGTGCCAGCAGCCAGCGAACAGGGTACAATGAGCAGTTCTTC. It encodes CASSQRTGYNEQFF.

There are a few counts of this clone. This chain joins TRBV5-6 and TRBJ2-7; maybe TRBD1 (5 bases). CDR3 size: 12 residues. Germline V CDR1 and CDR2: SGHDT, YYEEEE. The V end was cut by 5 bases, the J end by 5 bases, with 11 bases between. The CDR3: CASRKGSHEQYF. The CDR3 DNA is TGTGCCAGCAGGAAGGGGTCCCACGAGCAGTACTTC.

J is TRBJ2-1 and V is TRBV21-1; the D segment call TRBD2 is taken from the table without a DNA check. TRBV21-1 is reported as a pseudogene. CDR3 length: 14 residues. CDR3 in amino acids: CASSARESYNEQFF. DNA of the CDR3: TGTGCCAGCAGCGCCCGGGAGTCCTACAATGAGCAGTTCTTC.

As to this clone: One end of the junction does not line up with germline, which may come from a read error. The DNA for the CDR3 is TGTGCCTGGAGTGTAGAGGGCCAGCGCTACATCTTC. It encodes CAWSVEGQRYIF. The rearrangement uses TRBV30 and TRBJ1-2; D unresolved. This CDR3 region has 12 residues. The V gene's germline CDR1 is GTSNPN and CDR2 SVGIG (reference sequence).